A single sample is the source of the 18 T cell receptor beta chains below, sequenced in a study of T cell responses to AZD1222 COVID-19 vaccine. TCRdb's copy holds only in-frame clones and misses some; the assay was immunoSEQ multiplex PCR. The table has fewer than 95,000 clones, around nine tenths seen once. The input for sequencing was peripheral blood, taken 28 days after the second AZD1222 dose. The origin of the receptors is an adult who received the AZD1222 COVID-19 vaccine.

This chain connects TRBV5-1 to TRBJ1-2; 7 bases are shared with TRBD1. This CDR3 contains 13 residues. The trim removed 4 bases at V and 4 bases at J, leaving 4 bases unmatched. CDR1 SGHRS and CDR2 YFSETQ come from the germline V gene. The CDR3 is CASSRGQAYGYTF. CDR3 coding DNA: TGCGCCAGCAGCCGCGGACAGGCCTATGGCTACACCTTC.

This clone was found a few times. This chain uses TRBV11-2 with TRBJ2-3; weak D call: TRBD2 (6 bases). This CDR3 is built from 15 residues. Trimming removed 5 bases from V and 0 bases from J, with 12 bases in between. Germline V gene data show CDR1 as SGHAT and CDR2 as FQNNGV. The CDR3 DNA follows: TGTGCCAGCAGCCCGGCGGGGAGGAGCACAGATACGCAGTATTTT. Translation gives CASSPAGRSTDTQYF.

The genes are TRBV16 and TRBJ1-5; D is ambiguous. The germline gives CDR1 KGHSY, CDR2 FQNENV. V lost 3 bases and J lost 6, with 24 bases in between. The CDR3 contains 18 residues. The CDR3 loop is CASSQRPSSIGPGQPQHF. The DNA for the CDR3 is TGTGCCAGCAGCCAGCGTCCCTCTTCGATCGGTCCGGGTCAGCCCCAGCATTTT.

The gene calls are TRBV3-1 (or the pseudogene TRBV3-2) and TRBJ1-2; 7 nucleotides line up with TRBD1. V shed 2 bases, J shed 1 base, and the junction held 7 bases outside the gene matches. The CDR3 is made up of 16 amino acids. Germline V CDR1 and CDR2: LGHDT, YNNKEL (reference sequence). CDR3 region: CASSQHQTGNNYGYTF. The CDR3 bases are TGTGCCAGCAGCCAACACCAGACAGGGAATAACTATGGCTACACCTTC.

V and J are TRBV5-1 and TRBJ2-5; D perhaps matches TRBD1 (5 bases). With 2 bases removed from V and 4 bases from J, the gap between germline ends came to 15 bases. Germline loops: CDR1 SGHRS, CDR2 YFSETQ. The CDR3 covers 15 residues. The CDR3 spells CASSFTGPVGETQYF. The CDR3 region has the DNA TGCGCCAGCAGCTTCACAGGACCTGTGGGAGAGACCCAGTACTTC.

The chain couples TRBV20-1 to TRBJ1-6, with 7 bases aligning to TRBD1. CDR1 and CDR2 (germline): DFQATT, SNEGSKA (reference sequence). The CDR3 contains 15 residues. The J segment lost 3 bases and the V segment lost 5 bases, leaving 7 bases of the junction unmatched. The CDR3 sequence: CSACDRDLYNSPLHF. The CDR3 DNA follows: TGCAGTGCTTGTGACAGGGACCTCTATAATTCACCCCTCCACTTT.

The chain couples TRBV11-2 to TRBJ1-2; no reliable D call. Germline V CDR1 and CDR2: SGHAT, FQNNGV. The CDR3 sequence is 14 residues long. Trimming left V 1 base short and J 8 bases short, with 14 bases between. The CDR3 sequence: CASSLVAAIQGYTF. The CDR3 DNA sequence: TGTGCCAGCAGCTTAGTTGCGGCGATACAGGGCTACACCTTC.

The rearrangement links TRBV7-9 to TRBJ1-1; D gene ambiguous. Germline V lookup: CDR1 SEHNR, CDR2 FQNEAQ (reference sequence). Trimming removed 2 bases at V and 7 bases at J, with 14 bases between. This CDR3 has 14 residues. The CDR3 protein is CASSLTSGMVEAFF. The CDR3 DNA reads TGTGCCAGCAGCTTAACTTCGGGAATGGTTGAAGCTTTCTTT.

The genes are TRBV27 and TRBJ1-1; D perhaps matches TRBD1 (6 bases). V lost 5 bases and J 0 bases, leaving 13 bases between the germline ends. In germline, CDR1 is MNHEY, CDR2 SMNVEV (reference sequence). This CDR3 spans 15 amino acids. The CDR3, as DNA: TGTGCCAGCAGTATACCCGGGACACTGAACACTGAAGCTTTCTTT. It codes for CASSIPGTLNTEAFF.

This chain connects TRBV18 to TRBJ2-7; 10 nucleotides line up with TRBD1. Germline assignment: CDR1 KGHSH and CDR2 LQKENI. CDR3 length equals 15 residues. The J segment lost 2 bases and the V segment lost 5 bases, leaving 6 bases of the junction unmatched. The CDR3 here is CASSGDRGPAYEQYF. In nucleotides, the CDR3 is TGTGCCAGCTCAGGTGACAGGGGGCCCGCCTACGAGCAGTACTTC.

The chain is built from TRBV24-1 and TRBJ1-2; D unclear. CDR3 length equals 15 residues. Germline lookup yields CDR1 KGHDR and CDR2 SFDVKD. V lost 3 bases and J lost 3, with 13 bases in between. CDR3 in DNA: TGTGCCACCAGTGATCCCACCGGCGATTACTATGGCTACACCTTC. It specifies CATSDPTGDYYGYTF.

The chain carries TRBV11-3 and TRBJ2-7, with D hard to call. Trimming removed 2 bases at V and 1 base at J, with 15 bases between. This CDR3 is 16 amino acids long. Germline V gene data show CDR1 as SGHNT and CDR2 as YENEEA. Here the CDR3 DNA reads TGTGCCAGCAGCTTAACTTTTCCGGCAGAATCCTACGAGCAGTACTTC. Its translation: CASSLTFPAESYEQYF.

This clone was counted a single time. V and J are TRBV28 and TRBJ1-1, with 9 nucleotides matching TRBD1. This CDR3 region has 16 residues. Germline CDR1 is MDHEN and CDR2 is SYDVKM. Unmatched junction bases numbered 7, after V lost 3 bases and J lost 2 bases. The DNA of the CDR3 is TGTGCCAGCAGTTTCATACAGGGGGCAGGTAACACTGAAGCTTTCTTT. This gives the protein CASSFIQGAGNTEAFF.

V usage is TRBV28 and J usage is TRBJ1-5; D gene unclear. The CDR3 has 12 residues. Trimming stripped 5 bases from V and 6 bases from J, with 8 bases between. Germline V gene lookup returns CDR1 MDHEN and CDR2 SYDVKM. This chain's CDR3 is CASSPLGQPQHF. The DNA for the CDR3 is TGTGCCAGCAGTCCGTTAGGTCAGCCCCAGCATTTT. Combining the CDR3 with reference TRBV28 and TRBJ1-5 gives the whole variable domain DVKVTQSSRYLVKRTGEKVFLECVQDMDHENMFWYRQDPGLGLRLIYFSYDVKMKEKGDIPEGYSVSREKKERFSLILESASTNQTSMYLCASSPLGQPQHFGDGTRLSIL.

Concerning this clone itself: This sample also contains other DNA sequences that code for the same CDR3. J is TRBJ1-2 and V is TRBV7-9, with D possibly matching TRBD1 (6 bases). Per germline, CDR1 SEHNR and CDR2 FQNEAQ (reference sequence). The CDR3 is 13 amino acids. V lost 1 base and J lost 8, with 11 bases in between. The CDR3 DNA reads TGTGCCAGCAGCTTAGGCCAGGGGTACGGCTACACCTTC. Protein product: CASSLGQGYGYTF.

J is TRBJ1-1 and V is TRBV28; D is possibly TRBD1 (6 bases). V lost 3 bases to trimming and J lost 7 bases, with 9 bases between them. Per the germline V gene, CDR1 is MDHEN and CDR2 is SYDVKM. CDR3 length equals 12 residues. CDR3 in amino acids: CASSLLQGEAFF. CDR3 nucleotide sequence: TGTGCCAGCAGTTTGCTACAGGGTGAAGCTTTCTTT.

In nucleotides, the CDR3 is TGCGCCAGCAGCCACGGGCTGATTAATGAAAAACTGTTTTTT. This codes for CASSHGLINEKLFF. The rearrangement joins TRBV4-1 to TRBJ1-4, with D uncertain. CDR3 length: 14 amino acids. Trimming took off 3 bases at V and 4 bases at J, with 9 bases between the two ends. Germline assignment: CDR1 MGHRA and CDR2 YSYEKL.

The V call is TRBV18, the J call TRBJ2-5; D is perhaps TRBD1 (6 bases). Trimming removed 8 bases at V and 5 bases at J, with 12 bases between. This CDR3 has 12 amino acids. CDR1 KGHSH and CDR2 LQKENI come from the germline V gene. CDR3 coding DNA: TGTGCCAGCGCGACCAGGGGTGAGACCCAGTACTTC. Amino acid sequence: CASATRGETQYF.